This T cell receptor beta chain was sequenced for a study of blood T cell repertoires in COVID-19 (dated by TCRdb to the early 2020s). Broadly, across the study: Samples covering the acute and convalescent phases of COVID-19 were provided by collaborators in the United States, Italy and Spain. HLA class I and class II types, where available, came from metadata supplied by the sample provider rather than from assay-based typing. Subjects who had been exposed to COVID-19, were actively infected with it, or had recovered from it provided the deeply sampled blood TCRbeta repertoires that made up the dataset. The repertoires were made available in a free public database intended to serve as a resource for research on the immune response to SARS-CoV-2. The samples were drawn from two sources: the first 160 participants of the ongoing ImmuneRACE study, and some 1,300 subjects contributed by 6 global collaborators. Nearly every sample came with metadata listing a de-identified subject ID, COVID-19 status, age in years and sex. The prospective study material was composed of cDNA or gDNA derived from T cells, B-cell-depleted T cells, or PBMCs. General conclusions and limits of the study: How much clinical and demographic metadata was included differed by source and by participant, and the metadata was provided uncurated.

About this clone itself: Its antigen remains unidentified. The record has no base qualities; no much larger clone is one base away.

Participants in the prospective study were aged roughly 18 to 90 years, lived in 24 United States geographic areas, and enrolled through a virtual design. In the prospective study, participants were assigned to cohorts based on the clinical history participants reported in a screening survey and a study questionnaire. For ImmuneRACE Cohort 3, a participant was defined as recovered based on two consecutive negative NP/OP PCR tests, clearance by a healthcare professional, or resolution of symptoms. In the prospective study, whole blood, serum and a nasopharyngeal or oropharyngeal swab were collected from each participant by mobile phlebotomists. Prospective study participants could optionally give additional blood draws and questionnaires over an approximately two-month period. Prospective study blood samples were shipped either frozen or at room temperature before DNA extraction. Measured from the cysteine to the phenylalanine, the CDR3 is 17 residues long. Left in the record is the CDR3 DNA by itself, 51 bases read in frame from the first base. As encoded in the germline V gene, CDR1 is SGHTS while CDR2 is YDEGEE. The trim is 0 bases for V and 2 bases for J, with a gap of 17 bases between the germline ends.

The immunoSEQ Assay, a bias-controlled multiplex PCR, was used to amplify TCRbeta CDR3 regions from genomic DNA. Regarding the original processing steps: The number of nucleated cells in each sample was estimated by amplification of reference gene primers within the assay. To quantify the absolute abundance of each unique TCRbeta CDR3 rearrangement, sequence reads were collapsed and filtered. For each sample, productive Simpson clonality was calculated as the square root of Simpson's diversity index over productive rearrangements. This is the immuneACCESS table as TCRdb keeps it, with only in-frame sequences that have V and J called. A part of the clones is gone; compared with another copy, unresolved V genes explain less than half, and the rest is unexplained. V, J and clone size are taken as reported in that table, and D and trimming were inferred from the DNA itself. For this sample there are 130,000 to 150,000 clones; 70% to 85% appear just once. Over 9% of the sample goes to the ten largest clones.

This sequence originates from a man in his fifties who had recovered from COVID-19. The chain links TRBV5-8 with TRBJ1-2; no D gene call is confident. Sequencing was performed on PBMCs or T cells enriched from blood (not recorded which). CDR3 reads: CASSLAGGDISNYGYTF. The nucleotides read TGTGCCAGCAGCTTGGCCGGAGGAGACATATCAAACTATGGCTACACCTTC.